The present TCR beta chain was sequenced within a study of blood T cell repertoires in COVID-19. The CDR3 is 16 residues long. Between the trimmed V and J ends, which lost 2 bases and 8 bases, there was a span of 19 bases. Germline-derived CDR1 and CDR2 are LGHDT and YNNKEL (reference sequence). Authors' data handling: Nucleated cell number was recorded as an estimate derived from reference gene primer amplification. Sequencing was performed with immunoSEQ multiplex PCR; in TCRdb, only in-frame clones are kept and a portion is missing. That table supplies the V and J calls and clone size; D and trimming were determined from the DNA. The data contain tens of thousands of clones, about four fifths of them seen just once; the ten biggest clones take up about 15%.

Material for sequencing was peripheral blood. V is TRBV3-1 (or the pseudogene TRBV3-2) and J is TRBJ2-1; D is perhaps TRBD1 (6 bases). The sequence was collected from a man aged 50-59 years with active or convalescent COVID-19. The DNA for the CDR3 is TGTGCCAGCAGCCAAAAGGGTGCATCCCAGGGGTATGAGCAGTTCTTC. Translation: CASSQKGASQGYEQFF.